This entry is about one T cell receptor (beta chain). Germline loops: CDR1 SGHVS, CDR2 FNYEAQ. The CDR3 extends over 14 amino acids. V lost 5 bases, J lost 4 bases, and 15 bases lay in between. This specimen belongs to a study of blood T cell repertoires in COVID-19. Study background: Acute-phase and convalescent COVID-19 samples originated in the United States, Italy and Spain.

Sequencing was performed with immunoSEQ multiplex PCR; in TCRdb, only in-frame clones are kept and a portion is missing. The table includes approximately 190,000 clones, 79% detected once. The source of this sequence is a man in his 60s with active or convalescent COVID-19. The chain has TRBV7-6 and TRBJ2-7; perhaps TRBD1 as D (6 bases). The source material was peripheral blood. The CDR3 region has the DNA TGTGCCAGCAGCCCCCCCGGGACATCATACGAGCAGTACTTC. Translated, it gives CASSPPGTSYEQYF.